These 9 T cell receptor beta chains were sequenced from one sample in a study of blood T cells in healthy people across ages. Primed by a sample-barcoded 5' primer and a J-beta primer mix, a second PCR proceeded for about 7 to 12 cycles. TCRdb used MiXCR to reprocess the 5' RACE reads, holding one entry per CDR3 protein. This repertoire shows 550,000 to 650,000 distinct CDR3 sequences, approximately 30% found once; its top ten account for 15% to 17%. The sample taken for sequencing was blood. The receptors were gathered from a woman of 80 years or more in good health.

The chain uses TRBV20-1 and TRBJ2-7, with 7 bases matching TRBD1. V shed 0 bases, J shed 3 bases, and the junction held 14 bases outside the gene matches. Germline CDR1 is DFQATT and CDR2 is SNEGSKA (reference sequence). The CDR3 contains 17 residues. In nucleotides, the CDR3 is TGCAGTGCTAGAGATTCCCTAGCTACAGGGGACCTCTACGAGCAGTACTTC. Its translation is CSARDSLATGDLYEQYF.

Comment on this clonotype: This sequence may be a read error, since a much larger clone differs from it by one base. V and J are TRBV6-1 and TRBJ1-5; D perhaps matches TRBD1 (5 bases). CDR3 size: 13 residues. Germline values: CDR1 MNHNS, CDR2 SASEGT. Trimming removed 7 bases from V and 1 base from J, with 8 bases in between. The CDR3, as DNA: TGTGCCAGCACCCACAGGAGCAATCAGCCCCAGCATTTT. It yields the protein CASTHRSNQPQHF.

V is TRBV11-2 and J is TRBJ1-5; TRBD1 matches 10 bases. Germline CDR1 reads SGHAT; CDR2 reads FQNNGV. The CDR3 runs 15 residues. Trimming removed 5 bases from V and 5 bases from J; junction bases left unmatched: 6. Written as DNA, the CDR3 is TGTGCCAGCAGCCCGGGGACAGGGGCGGATCAGCCCCAGCATTTT. It yields the protein CASSPGTGADQPQHF.

In its sample, this clonotype was seen many times. One base away lies a much larger clone, so this may be a sequencing read error. This chain joins TRBV20-1 and TRBJ2-7, with a possible D match to TRBD1 (6 bases). Germline V lookup: CDR1 DFQATT, CDR2 SNEGSKA (reference sequence). The V gene lost 1 base and the J gene lost 3 bases, with 7 bases spanning the gap. CDR3 length equals 12 residues. Here the CDR3 DNA reads TGCAGTGCTAGAGGACAGGTCTACGAGCAGTACTTC. The encoded protein is CSARGQVYEQYF.

The table lists this clonotype with many counts. The chain employs TRBV10-3 and TRBJ1-1; D gene ambiguous. Germline values: CDR1 ENHRY, CDR2 SYGVKD. Trimming took 11 bases from V and 3 from J, leaving 10 bases between them. The CDR3 is made up of 11 amino acids. CDR3 residues: CAAHGDTEAFF. As DNA, the CDR3 is TGTGCCGCTCACGGGGACACTGAAGCTTTCTTT.

Only a few counts were recorded for this clonotype. The V gene is TRBV6-1, the J gene TRBJ1-5; TRBD1 might be the D (6 bases). The germline CDR1 and CDR2 sequences are MNHNS and SASEGT. V gave up 8 bases and J gave up 2 bases, with 22 bases separating them. This CDR3 has 17 residues. The DNA for the CDR3 is TGTGCCAGCTGCATGGGGACTGGGGGCATCGGCAATCAGCCCCAGCATTTT. This translates into CASCMGTGGIGNQPQHF.

Only a few counts were recorded for this clonotype. J is TRBJ2-7 and V is TRBV29-1; 7 bases align to TRBD1. CDR3 size: 13 residues. Losses at the gene ends were 7 bases for V and 7 bases for J; bases not matched to a gene: 13. Per the germline V gene, CDR1 is SQVTM and CDR2 is ANQGSEA. The CDR3 reads CSGATGTYNEQYF. The CDR3 nucleotides are TGCAGCGGTGCGACAGGGACCTACAATGAGCAGTACTTC.

The sample holds a few counts of this clonotype. J is TRBJ1-1 and V is TRBV30; TRBD1 might be the D (6 bases). Trimming shortened V by 4 bases and J by 3 bases, and 12 bases separated the two germline ends. The CDR3 covers 13 residues. Germline V gene data show CDR1 as GTSNPN and CDR2 as SVGIG (reference sequence). The CDR3 DNA reads as TGTGCCTGGACAGGGGCCGCGGACACTGAAGCTTTCTTT. The encoded protein is CAWTGAADTEAFF.

This clonotype was counted many times. J is TRBJ2-1 and V is TRBV6-1; the match to TRBD2 covers 11 bases. The CDR3 consists of 15 residues. V shed 1 base and J 7 bases; nucleotides not matched to a gene: 3. The germline V gene has CDR1 MNHNS and CDR2 SASEGT. DNA for the CDR3: TGTGCCAGCAGTGAAGTAGGGACTAGCGGTAATGAGCAGTTCTTC. Its translation is CASSEVGTSGNEQFF.